Each of the 9 T cell receptor beta chains below was sequenced from the same sample in a study of post-analysis software for immune sequencing data. Overall study findings and caveats: In patients, five or six TRBV segments were more frequent than in controls, with TRBV5-6, TRBV5-1 and TRBV20-1 among them.

Antigens of these TCRs are unknown. Researchers reported that TCR beta cDNA libraries carried unique molecular identifiers. TCRdb analysed the PCR reads with MiXCR anew, one entry per CDR3 protein. The sample records some 800,000 distinct CDR3 sequences, 35% to 55% being singletons. The specimen was blood. The receptors shown here come from a girl under 18 with multiple sclerosis.

The CDR3 loop is CASSPWVAGYGEQYF. The DNA for the CDR3 is TGTGCCAGCAGCCCCTGGGTAGCGGGATACGGCGAGCAGTACTTC. The chain couples TRBV14 to TRBJ2-5; TRBD2 matches at 8 bases. The end of the DNA fits TRBJ2-7 better, so the J call may be wrong. The CDR3 totals 15 residues. Looked up from germline, CDR1 is SGHDN and CDR2 is FVKESK.

This clonotype was seen a handful of times. CDR3 sequence: CASSPSWGSLGIQYF. DNA for the CDR3: TGTGCCAGCAGTCCCTCCTGGGGGTCCCTAGGGATTCAGTACTTC. The rearrangement joins TRBV27 to TRBJ2-4; D possibly matches TRBD1 or TRBD2 (5 bases each). Trimming stripped 5 bases from V and 10 bases from J, with 21 bases between. The CDR3 totals 15 residues. Germline loops: CDR1 MNHEY, CDR2 SMNVEV (reference sequence).

V gene TRBV11-2 combines with J gene TRBJ2-2; 10 nucleotides line up with TRBD2. Germline loops: CDR1 SGHAT, CDR2 FQNNGV. The CDR3 sequence is 16 residues long. V lost 5 bases to trimming and J lost 6 bases; unmatched junction nucleotides: 9. The CDR3 coding sequence is TGTGCCAGCAGCCCAACACTAGCGGGAAATTCCGGGGAGCTGTTTTTT. It specifies CASSPTLAGNSGELFF.

This clonotype has just a few counts. This sequence joins TRBV28 and TRBJ2-1, with 9 bases that match TRBD2. V shed 6 bases and J 0 bases; nucleotides not matched to a gene: 6. The CDR3 runs to 16 residues. Germline loops: CDR1 MDHEN, CDR2 SYDVKM. The CDR3 nucleotides are TGTGCCAGCAGCAGGACTAGCGAGAGCTCCTACAATGAGCAGTTCTTC. Residues: CASSRTSESSYNEQFF.

The chain uses TRBV6-5 and TRBJ2-1; 7 nucleotides match TRBD1. The CDR3 has 14 amino acids. Germline lookup yields CDR1 MNHEY and CDR2 SVGAGI. With V trimmed by 6 bases and J by 6 bases, 8 bases remained unmatched. The CDR3 bases are TGTGCCAGCAGGCGGACAGGCCCTTCCAATGAGCAGTTCTTC. This encodes CASRRTGPSNEQFF.

This chain links TRBV6-6 with TRBJ2-7, with D tentatively TRBD2 (6 bases). The CDR3 is 14 amino acids. Germline V gene lookup returns CDR1 MNHNY and CDR2 SVGAGI (reference sequence). The germline V and J ends were trimmed by 2 bases and 3 bases, with 11 bases remaining between them. For the CDR3, the DNA is TGTGCCAGCAGTTACGGCGGGAACAACTACGAGCAGTACTTC. Translated, it gives CASSYGGNNYEQYF.

The chain carries TRBV15 and TRBJ2-7; no clear D gene. V was cut by 0 bases and J by 4 bases, with 16 bases left in between. Germline V gene sequence: CDR1 LNHNV, CDR2 YYDKDF (reference sequence). The CDR3 is 16 residues long. DNA of the CDR3: TGTGCCACCAGCAGAGATCGGCCGGATCGTCTTTACGAGCAGTACTTC. It codes for CATSRDRPDRLYEQYF.

This chain links TRBV20-1 with TRBJ2-1; weak D call: TRBD2 (6 bases). The CDR3 contains 13 residues. V lost 4 bases and J 2 bases, leaving 9 bases between the germline ends. Germline CDR1 and CDR2: DFQATT and SNEGSKA (reference sequence). This CDR3 reads CSATLAPYNEQFF. In nucleotides, the CDR3 is TGCAGTGCTACACTAGCTCCCTACAATGAGCAGTTCTTC.

The chain joins TRBV29-1 to TRBJ2-1, with a tentative D call TRBD2 (6 bases). CDR1 and CDR2 (germline): SQVTM, ANQGSEA. The CDR3 runs to 16 residues. Trimming stripped 1 base from V and 4 bases from J, with 17 bases between. CDR3 residues: CSVEGVGGLIYNEQFF. Written as DNA, the CDR3 is TGCAGCGTTGAAGGGGTTGGGGGACTGATTTACAATGAGCAGTTCTTC.